These T cell receptor beta chains were read from a single sample in a study of shared clonotypes between healthy human individuals. Repertoires were generated with immunoSEQ multiplex PCR, while TCRdb's copy carries only in-frame clones and drops some. The sample lists 2 million to 2.5 million clones, over 85% occurring once. The sequenced sample consisted of naive CD4+ T cells from PBMCs. The receptor source for this set is a man aged 18-30 years in good health. Some clones in this sample may be carry-over from other donors' samples. Both conserved end residues are trimmed from each CDR3. Fields, in order: V gene, J gene, CDR3 protein.

V: TRBV27; J: TRBJ1-2; CDR3: ASGREATGIYGYT
V: TRBV9; J: TRBJ1-1; CDR3: ASSRTGDGAEAF
V: TRBV28; J: TRBJ1-1; CDR3: ASCTGIWTEAF
V: TRBV4-1; J: TRBJ1-4; CDR3: ASSQEDGLNEKLF
V: TRBV6-6; J: TRBJ1-1; CDR3: ASRPLGGTEAF
V: TRBV2; J: TRBJ2-5; CDR3: ASTGPRGQTQY
V: TRBV7-9; J: TRBJ2-7; CDR3: ASSGAGQGAREQY
V: TRBV9; J: TRBJ2-7; CDR3: ASTRDAASYEQY
V: TRBV25-1; J: TRBJ2-7; CDR3: ASSDPSGSDEQY
V: TRBV5-1; J: TRBJ2-7; CDR3: ASSQDTEQY
V: TRBV30; J: TRBJ2-7; CDR3: ALIAGAAYEQY
V: TRBV4-2; J: TRBJ2-3; CDR3: ASSQPPADTQY
V: TRBV11-1; J: TRBJ2-3; CDR3: ASNSLAPGDTQY
V: TRBV5-1; J: TRBJ2-3; CDR3: ASSPGQGPDTQY